This TCR beta chain is drawn from a study of blood T cell repertoires in COVID-19. Study details: Samples of COVID-19 (acute and convalescent) were obtained from the United States, Italy and Spain. In each case, the material was cDNA or gDNA derived from T cells, B-cell-depleted T cells, or PBMCs.

Per the authors' pipeline: Reference gene primer amplification in the assay estimated nucleated cell counts. Sequencing used immunoSEQ multiplex PCR; TCRdb keeps in-frame clones, though not all of them. V and J calls and clone size are as listed in that table; D and trimming were resolved from the DNA. Here the sample spans around 320,000 clones, roughly 88% being singletons. V lost 5 bases and J 3 bases, leaving 8 bases between the germline ends. CDR1 and CDR2 from the germline V gene are MDHEN and SYDVKM. CDR3 length equals 14 residues. Within the sample, this clone is medium-sized. Other DNA sequences in the sample encode the same CDR3.

Material: peripheral blood. The chain employs TRBV28 and TRBJ1-6; no reliable D call. The TCR originated in a woman in her 30s who had recovered from COVID-19. CDR3 coding DNA: TGTGCCAGCAGTCCACGGGACTATAATTCACCCCTCCACTTT. This translates into CASSPRDYNSPLHF.